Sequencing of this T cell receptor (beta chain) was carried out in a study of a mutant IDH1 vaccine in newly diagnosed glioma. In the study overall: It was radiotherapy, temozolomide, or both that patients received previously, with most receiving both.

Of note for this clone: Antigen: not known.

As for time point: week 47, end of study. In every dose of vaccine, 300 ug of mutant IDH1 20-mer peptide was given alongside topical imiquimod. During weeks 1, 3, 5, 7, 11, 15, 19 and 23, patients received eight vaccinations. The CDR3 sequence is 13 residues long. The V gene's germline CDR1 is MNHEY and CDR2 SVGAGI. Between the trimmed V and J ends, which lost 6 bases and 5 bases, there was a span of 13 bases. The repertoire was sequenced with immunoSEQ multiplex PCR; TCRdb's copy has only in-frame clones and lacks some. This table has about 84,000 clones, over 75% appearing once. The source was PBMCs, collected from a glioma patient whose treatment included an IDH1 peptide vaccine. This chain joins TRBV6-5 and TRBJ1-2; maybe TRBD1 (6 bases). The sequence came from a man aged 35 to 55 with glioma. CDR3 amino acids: CASRLDRTYGYTF. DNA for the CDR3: TGTGCCAGCAGACTCGACAGGACTTATGGCTACACCTTC.